This T cell receptor (beta chain) was recorded in a study of T-cell reconstitution after alpha-beta-depleted transplantation in children. This sample's TCRbeta library carried unique molecular identifier barcodes. One entry per CDR3 protein results from TCRdb running MiXCR on the PCR reads. The repertoire holds 170,000 or so distinct CDR3 sequences, roughly 7.5% seen once, with roughly 3% in the top ten. This clonotype has at least ten counts. The sample was PBMCs from the stem cell graft donor, taken from the stem cell graft. The origin of this receptor is a human donor who donated a stem cell graft to a child with Wiskott-Aldrich syndrome.

The CDR3 DNA reads TGTGCCACCAGCAGAGATGAAAATTTAGACGCTAACTATGGCTACACCTTC. Translating it yields CATSRDENLDANYGYTF. This chain uses TRBV15 with TRBJ1-2; D not certain. The CDR3 loop spans 17 amino acids. V shed 0 bases and J shed 0 bases, with 14 bases lying between them. CDR1 is LNHNV, CDR2 YYDKDF, per germline (reference sequence). Together with reference TRBV15 and TRBJ1-2, the CDR3 gives the full variable domain: DAMVIQNPRYQVTQFGKPVTLSCSQTLNHNVMYWYQQKSSQAPKLLFHYYDKDFNNEADTPDNFQSRRPNTSFCFLDIRSPGLGDTAMYLCATSRDENLDANYGYTFGSGTRLTVV.